The rows below give T cell receptor beta chains drawn from one sample of a study of blood T cell repertoires in COVID-19. Data came from immunoSEQ multiplex PCR; TCRdb stores just in-frame clones and leaves some out. The table shows some 320,000 clones, with roughly nine tenths occurring only once. Source material: PBMCs or T cells enriched from blood (not recorded which). The origin of the receptors is a man between 60 and 75 years old who had recovered from COVID-19. The CDR3 runs from the conserved cysteine through the conserved F or W. D genes are given only for firm matches. Where a row states a size, it is once, few, many or the class of an expanded clone; other rows omit it.

J gene: TRBJ1-1; CDR3 length: 15; clone size: .; V gene: TRBV7-2; D gene: TRBD1; CDR3 DNA: TGTGCCAGCAGCTTAGGGGGACAGGGAAACACTGAAGCTTTCTTT; CDR3 protein: CASSLGGQGNTEAFF
J gene: TRBJ1-3; CDR3 length: 16; clone size: .; V gene: TRBV7-2; D gene: .; CDR3 DNA: TGTGCCAGCAACGACCCACGGGAGAGCTCTGGAAACACCATATATTTT; CDR3 protein: CASNDPRESSGNTIYF
J gene: TRBJ2-1; CDR3 length: 14; clone size: .; V gene: TRBV5-1; D gene: .; CDR3 DNA: TGCGCCAGCAGGGTCACAGGAGGGAACAATGAGCAGTTCTTC; CDR3 protein: CASRVTGGNNEQFF
J gene: TRBJ2-3; CDR3 length: 15; clone size: .; V gene: TRBV30; D gene: TRBD2; CDR3 DNA: TGTGCCTGGAGTAATCTAGCGGGGGGAAGGGATACGCAGTATTTT; CDR3 protein: CAWSNLAGGRDTQYF
J gene: TRBJ1-2; CDR3 length: 11; clone size: .; V gene: TRBV6-5; D gene: .; CDR3 DNA: TGTGCCAGCAGAAGAACAGGGGGCTACACCTTC; CDR3 protein: CASRRTGGYTF
J gene: TRBJ2-7; CDR3 length: 15; clone size: .; V gene: TRBV28; D gene: TRBD2; CDR3 DNA: TGTGCCAGCTGTACCGTCGGAGCGGGATGGTATGAGCAGTACTTC; CDR3 protein: CASCTVGAGWYEQYF
J gene: TRBJ1-4; CDR3 length: 14; clone size: .; V gene: TRBV4-2; D gene: .; CDR3 DNA: TGTGCCAGCAGCCGGACACTGGCTAATGAAAAACTGTTTTTT; CDR3 protein: CASSRTLANEKLFF
J gene: TRBJ1-2; CDR3 length: 13; clone size: .; V gene: TRBV5-1; D gene: .; CDR3 DNA: TGCGCCAGCAGCGGGGGGACGGAAGATGGCTACACCTTC; CDR3 protein: CASSGGTEDGYTF
J gene: TRBJ2-7; CDR3 length: 15; clone size: .; V gene: TRBV24-1; D gene: .; CDR3 DNA: TGTGCCACCAGTGAGGCCGGCGGTTTCCGGAGCGAGCAGTACTTC; CDR3 protein: CATSEAGGFRSEQYF
J gene: TRBJ1-2; CDR3 length: 15; clone size: .; V gene: TRBV2; D gene: TRBD1; CDR3 DNA: TGTGCCAGCAGTGATGTGACAGGGGGAACCTATGGCTACACCTTC; CDR3 protein: CASSDVTGGTYGYTF
J gene: TRBJ1-3; CDR3 length: 17; clone size: once; V gene: TRBV3-1/TRBV3-2; D gene: .; CDR3 DNA: TGTGCCAGCAGCCAAGGTTCTGGCCTCCTGTCAGGAAACACCATATATTTT; CDR3 protein: CASSQGSGLLSGNTIYF